These T cell receptor beta chains were read from a single sample in a study of cytomegalovirus exposure and HLA in healthy donors. Here immunoSEQ multiplex PCR was the method, and the copy in TCRdb shows in-frame clones only, minus some. The sample has approximately 160,000 clones; around 83% are singletons. Sequenced: PBMCs. All receptors derive from a girl aged 2 to 9 in good health and CMV-seropositive. Each CDR3 is given with its conserved first and last residue. The D gene is left open where the match is weak. Size tells how often a clone was seen (once, few, many) or the class of an expanded clone, and some rows leave it out.

abundance: -
v_gene: TRBV6-1
d_gene: TRBD2
j_gene: TRBJ2-2
CDR3nt: TGTGCCGGCTCTAGCGGGACGAACACCGGGGAGCTGTTTTTT
CDR3aa: CAGSSGTNTGELFF

abundance: -
v_gene: TRBV6-1
d_gene: TRBD1
j_gene: TRBJ2-4
CDR3nt: TGTGCCAGCAGTGAAGCATCGACAGGGTATGGAAACATTCAGTACTTC
CDR3aa: CASSEASTGYGNIQYF

abundance: once
v_gene: TRBV20-1
d_gene: -
j_gene: TRBJ2-1
CDR3nt: TGCAGTGCTTCAAACAATGAGCAGTTCTTC
CDR3aa: CSASNNEQFF

abundance: once
v_gene: TRBV6-1
d_gene: -
j_gene: TRBJ1-5
CDR3nt: TGTGCCAGCAGTGAAGGACAGATAAATCAGCCCCAGCATTTT
CDR3aa: CASSEGQINQPQHF

abundance: -
v_gene: TRBV9
d_gene: TRBD2
j_gene: TRBJ2-2
CDR3nt: TGTGCCAGCAGTTTGGCGCGGACTAGCGGCACCTCGAACACCGGGGAGCTGTTTTTT
CDR3aa: CASSLARTSGTSNTGELFF

abundance: -
v_gene: TRBV27
d_gene: TRBD1
j_gene: TRBJ2-1
CDR3nt: TGTGCCAGCGGCAGGGGGCTCAATGAGCAGTTCTTC
CDR3aa: CASGRGLNEQFF

abundance: -
v_gene: TRBV2
d_gene: TRBD1
j_gene: TRBJ2-1
CDR3nt: TGTGCCAGCAGGGAGAGACAGGGCTCCTACAATGAGCAGTTCTTC
CDR3aa: CASRERQGSYNEQFF

abundance: few
v_gene: TRBV5-6
d_gene: -
j_gene: TRBJ2-5
CDR3nt: TGTGCCAGCAGCTTGGGGGACACAGGTGGGGAGACCCAGTACTTC
CDR3aa: CASSLGDTGGETQYF

abundance: -
v_gene: TRBV19
d_gene: -
j_gene: TRBJ2-7
CDR3nt: TGTGCCAGTAGTCCTTCGACAGCCTACGAGCAGTACTTC
CDR3aa: CASSPSTAYEQYF

abundance: -
v_gene: TRBV30
d_gene: -
j_gene: TRBJ2-3
CDR3nt: TGTGCCTGGGGCCCCGGGACTAGCACAGATACGCAGTATTTT
CDR3aa: CAWGPGTSTDTQYF

abundance: once
v_gene: TRBV28
d_gene: -
j_gene: TRBJ1-4
CDR3nt: TGTGCCAGCAGTTTCAGAGGTGTAACTAATGAAAAACTGTTTTTT
CDR3aa: CASSFRGVTNEKLFF

abundance: -
v_gene: TRBV30
d_gene: -
j_gene: TRBJ2-5
CDR3nt: TGTGCCTGGGGACAGAGGACTCAAGAGACCCAGTACTTC
CDR3aa: CAWGQRTQETQYF

abundance: -
v_gene: TRBV25-1
d_gene: TRBD1
j_gene: TRBJ2-5
CDR3nt: TGTGCCAGCAGTAAAATTCTAAAGGTTACCGGGACAGAAGAGACCCAGTACTTC
CDR3aa: CASSKILKVTGTEETQYF

abundance: few
v_gene: TRBV7-3
d_gene: -
j_gene: TRBJ1-2
CDR3nt: TGTGCCAGCAGCTCTCGACCCAGGGGTAGCTATGGCTACACCTTC
CDR3aa: CASSSRPRGSYGYTF

abundance: -
v_gene: TRBV27
d_gene: TRBD1
j_gene: TRBJ1-4
CDR3nt: TGTGCCAGCAGTAGCTCCGGGACAGGGTATGAAAAACTGTTTTTT
CDR3aa: CASSSSGTGYEKLFF

abundance: -
v_gene: TRBV10-3
d_gene: -
j_gene: TRBJ2-5
CDR3nt: TGTGCCATCAGTGAGCTAGGTCCCTCCTGGAAGACCCAGTACTTC
CDR3aa: CAISELGPSWKTQYF

abundance: -
v_gene: TRBV7-2
d_gene: TRBD1
j_gene: TRBJ2-7
CDR3nt: TGTGCCAGCAGCTTATTAGGGACAGGGACCTACGAGCAGTACTTC
CDR3aa: CASSLLGTGTYEQYF

abundance: -
v_gene: TRBV28
d_gene: TRBD1
j_gene: TRBJ1-2
CDR3nt: TGTGCCGAGAAGGGGGCAGGGGACTATGGCTACACCTTC
CDR3aa: CAEKGAGDYGYTF

abundance: -
v_gene: TRBV4-1
d_gene: -
j_gene: TRBJ1-1
CDR3nt: TGCGCCAGCAGCCAAGGGGTGATTGAGACAGGAAGAGGAAGAACTGAAGCTTTCTTT
CDR3aa: CASSQGVIETGRGRTEAFF

abundance: -
v_gene: TRBV30
d_gene: -
j_gene: TRBJ1-6
CDR3nt: TGTGCCTGGAGTGTAGGGGCCAATTCACCCCTCCACTTT
CDR3aa: CAWSVGANSPLHF

abundance: -
v_gene: TRBV6-5
d_gene: -
j_gene: TRBJ2-3
CDR3nt: TGTGCCAGCAGTCTCTTTGTCACAGATACGCAGTATTTT
CDR3aa: CASSLFVTDTQYF

abundance: -
v_gene: TRBV10-3
d_gene: TRBD1
j_gene: TRBJ1-1
CDR3nt: TGTGCCATCAGTGAAAGACAGGGGATGAACACTGAAGCTTTCTTT
CDR3aa: CAISERQGMNTEAFF

abundance: once
v_gene: TRBV5-1
d_gene: -
j_gene: TRBJ2-2
CDR3nt: TGCGCCAGCAGCCAGGACACCAACACCGGGGAGCTGTTTTTT
CDR3aa: CASSQDTNTGELFF

abundance: -
v_gene: TRBV20-1
d_gene: -
j_gene: TRBJ2-7
CDR3nt: TGCAGTGCTAGCGGGAGCGAGCAGTACTTC
CDR3aa: CSASGSEQYF

abundance: -
v_gene: TRBV27
d_gene: TRBD1
j_gene: TRBJ1-2
CDR3nt: TGTGCCAGCTACGAACTGGGACAGTCTAACTATGGCTACACCTTC
CDR3aa: CASYELGQSNYGYTF

abundance: -
v_gene: TRBV6-5
d_gene: -
j_gene: TRBJ2-2
CDR3nt: TGTGCCAGCTCGCATCGGCAGGGAGGCACCGGGGAGCTGTTTTTT
CDR3aa: CASSHRQGGTGELFF

abundance: -
v_gene: TRBV29-1
d_gene: TRBD1
j_gene: TRBJ2-7
CDR3nt: TGCAGCGGCCGACAGGGGCGCGAGCAGTACTTC
CDR3aa: CSGRQGREQYF

abundance: -
v_gene: TRBV30
d_gene: TRBD2
j_gene: TRBJ2-7
CDR3nt: TGTGCCTGGAGTAGCGGGAGTTGGTACGAGCAGTACTTC
CDR3aa: CAWSSGSWYEQYF

abundance: -
v_gene: TRBV28
d_gene: -
j_gene: TRBJ1-4
CDR3nt: TGTGCCAGCAGTCTGCAGGCCGCGGGGGGTTATGAAAAACTGTTTTTT
CDR3aa: CASSLQAAGGYEKLFF

abundance: -
v_gene: TRBV5-1
d_gene: -
j_gene: TRBJ2-6
CDR3nt: TGCGCCAGCAGCCCGAGGGGGGGAACTGGGGCCAACGTCCTGACTTTC
CDR3aa: CASSPRGGTGANVLTF

abundance: -
v_gene: TRBV5-4
d_gene: TRBD2
j_gene: TRBJ2-1
CDR3nt: TGTGCCAGCAGCTCGGGACTAGGTGGATACAATGAGCAGTTCTTC
CDR3aa: CASSSGLGGYNEQFF

abundance: -
v_gene: TRBV10-2
d_gene: TRBD2
j_gene: TRBJ2-1
CDR3nt: TGCGCCAGCAGTGAGGGTCTAGCGGTATACAATGAGCAGTTCTTC
CDR3aa: CASSEGLAVYNEQFF

abundance: once
v_gene: TRBV18
d_gene: -
j_gene: TRBJ1-1
CDR3nt: TGTGCCAGCTCACCCAGGGACACTGAAGCTTTCTTT
CDR3aa: CASSPRDTEAFF

abundance: -
v_gene: TRBV9
d_gene: -
j_gene: TRBJ2-5
CDR3nt: TGTGCCAGCAGCGGAAACCGGGATCAAGAGACCCAGTACTTC
CDR3aa: CASSGNRDQETQYF